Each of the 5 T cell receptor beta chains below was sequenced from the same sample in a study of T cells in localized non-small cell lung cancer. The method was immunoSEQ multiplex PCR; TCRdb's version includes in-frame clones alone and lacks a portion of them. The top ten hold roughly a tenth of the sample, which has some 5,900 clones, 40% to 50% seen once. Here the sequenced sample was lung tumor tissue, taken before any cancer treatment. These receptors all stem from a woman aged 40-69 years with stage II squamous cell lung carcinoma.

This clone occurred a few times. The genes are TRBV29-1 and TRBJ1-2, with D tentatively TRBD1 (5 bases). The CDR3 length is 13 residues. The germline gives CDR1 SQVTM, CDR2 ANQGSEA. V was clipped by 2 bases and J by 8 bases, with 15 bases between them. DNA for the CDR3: TGCAGCGTTGAATTAGCGGGGGTGGGAGGCTACACCTTC. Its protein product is CSVELAGVGGYTF.

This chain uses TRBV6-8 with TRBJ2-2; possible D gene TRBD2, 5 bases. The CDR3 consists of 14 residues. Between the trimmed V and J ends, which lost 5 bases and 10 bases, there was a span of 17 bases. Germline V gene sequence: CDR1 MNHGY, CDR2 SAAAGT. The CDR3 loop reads CASSTAGDAEELFF. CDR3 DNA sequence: TGTGCCAGCAGTACGGCCGGGGATGCCGAGGAGCTGTTTTTT.

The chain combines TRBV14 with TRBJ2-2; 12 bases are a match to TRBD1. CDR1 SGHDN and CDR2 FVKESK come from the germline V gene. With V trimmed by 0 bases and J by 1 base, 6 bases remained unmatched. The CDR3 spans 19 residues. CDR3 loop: CASSQEGDRGLRNTGELFF. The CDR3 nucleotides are TGTGCCAGCAGCCAAGAGGGGGACAGGGGGCTTCGGAACACCGGGGAGCTGTTTTTT.

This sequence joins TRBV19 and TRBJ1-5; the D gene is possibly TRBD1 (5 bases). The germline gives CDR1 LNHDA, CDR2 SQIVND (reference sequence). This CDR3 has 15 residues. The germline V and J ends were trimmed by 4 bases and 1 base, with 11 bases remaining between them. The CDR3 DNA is TGTGCCAGTAGTACAGGGAGGGCAAGCAATCAGCCCCAGCATTTT. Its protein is CASSTGRASNQPQHF. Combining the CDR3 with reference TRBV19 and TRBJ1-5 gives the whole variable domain DGGITQSPKYLFRKEGQNVTLSCEQNLNHDAMYWYRQDPGQGLRLIYYSQIVNDFQKGDIAEGYSVSREKKESFPLTVTSAQKNPTAFYLCASSTGRASNQPQHFGDGTRLSIL.

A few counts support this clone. CDR3: CASMDSGSSYNSPLHF. The CDR3 DNA sequence: TGTGCCAGCATGGACAGCGGAAGCTCCTATAATTCACCCCTCCACTTT. This chain links TRBV6-8 with TRBJ1-6, with a tentative D call TRBD1 (6 bases). Germline V gene sequence: CDR1 MNHGY, CDR2 SAAAGT. V was pared by 7 bases and J by 0 bases, with 13 bases between. The CDR3 has 16 amino acids.